A single sample gave rise to the 26 T cell receptor beta chains below, sequenced in a study of shared clonotypes between healthy human individuals. The data were produced by immunoSEQ multiplex PCR, yet TCRdb's version contains in-frame clones alone and is incomplete. Counted here are about 1.5 million clones, 98% occurring once; the ten biggest clones make up less than 0.55%. Input material: naive CD4+ T cells sorted from blood. Subset reported: CD45RA+ positively selected. These receptors all stem from a man aged 25 to 40 in good health.

This rearrangement joins TRBV4-3 to TRBJ2-3; tentative D call: TRBD2 (6 bases). Germline V CDR1 and CDR2: LGHNA, YSLEER. Deletions cut 4 bases from V and 2 bases from J, with 16 bases between. The CDR3 sequence is 16 residues long. CDR3 loop: CASSPTGTLNTDTQYF. In DNA, the CDR3 is TGCGCCAGCAGCCCAACCGGGACTTTGAACACAGATACGCAGTATTTT.

The chain recombines TRBV7-2 with TRBJ2-7, with 9 bases that match TRBD2. CDR3 length: 15 amino acids. V trimming: 5 bases; J trimming: 2 bases; junction bases outside the gene matches: 7. Germline-derived CDR1 and CDR2 are SGHTA and FQGNSA. The CDR3 DNA reads as TGTGCCAGCAGCCCCCAGACTAGCGGACCCTACGAGCAGTACTTC. This encodes CASSPQTSGPYEQYF.

V and J are TRBV6-6 and TRBJ1-3; D is possibly TRBD1 (6 bases). V was shortened by 6 bases and J by 0 bases, with 12 bases between the two germline ends. CDR1 is MNHNY and CDR2 is SVGAGI in the germline V gene (reference sequence). This CDR3 region has 15 residues. The CDR3 sequence: CASSATGRSGNTIYF. The DNA of the CDR3 is TGTGCCAGCAGCGCGACAGGCCGCTCTGGAAACACCATATATTTT.

This rearrangement joins TRBV7-2 to TRBJ1-2; 8 bases are a match to TRBD1. V was pared by 3 bases and J by 4 bases, with 7 bases of the junction left unmatched. Germline V gene sequence: CDR1 SGHTA, CDR2 FQGNSA. The CDR3 consists of 15 residues. The CDR3 region is CASSFSTGGIYGYTF. The CDR3 DNA reads as TGTGCCAGCAGCTTCTCCACAGGGGGTATCTATGGCTACACCTTC.

The J gene is TRBJ2-4, the V gene TRBV27; D ambiguous. The CDR3 runs to 9 residues. V was shortened by 6 bases and J by 15 bases, with 9 bases between the two germline ends. CDR1 MNHEY and CDR2 SMNVEV come from the germline V gene (reference sequence). The CDR3 is CASSPSRYF. The CDR3 nucleotides read TGTGCCAGCAGCCCGAGTCGGTACTTC.

This sequence joins TRBV7-9 and TRBJ2-7; the match to TRBD2 covers 11 bases. Germline trimming cut 1 base from V and 5 bases from J; bases unmatched to any gene: 7. The CDR3 has 16 amino acids. Germline-derived CDR1 and CDR2 are SEHNR and FQNEAQ (reference sequence). The CDR3 here is CASSLVAGGPINEQYF. CDR3 coding DNA: TGTGCCAGCAGCTTAGTAGCGGGAGGGCCGATCAACGAGCAGTACTTC.

J is TRBJ1-3 and V is TRBV5-1; no clear D gene. The V gene's germline CDR1 is SGHRS and CDR2 YFSETQ. The V gene lost 0 bases and the J gene lost 0 bases, with 10 bases spanning the gap. The CDR3 has 16 residues. CDR3 bases: TGCGCCAGCAGCTTGGCTGGGGTACGCTCTGGAAACACCATATATTTT. Its protein product is CASSLAGVRSGNTIYF.

The gene calls are TRBV20-1 and TRBJ2-1; D is perhaps TRBD2 (6 bases). This CDR3 has 11 amino acids. CDR1 DFQATT and CDR2 SNEGSKA come from the germline V gene (reference sequence). V dropped 5 bases and J dropped 10 bases, with 12 bases sitting between them. The DNA for the CDR3 is TGCAGTGCTGCCCCGGGACTCGAGCAGTTCTTC. Amino acid sequence: CSAAPGLEQFF.

This clone showed up just once. CDR3 in DNA: TGTGCCACCAGCAGAGGTAACAGCGCTTGGGGTGAGCAGTTCTTC. It specifies CATSRGNSAWGEQFF. The chain joins TRBV15 to TRBJ2-1; D unclear. CDR1 and CDR2 from the germline V gene are LNHNV and YYDKDF (reference sequence). The germline V and J ends were trimmed by 1 base and 9 bases, with 16 bases remaining between them. The CDR3 covers 15 residues. The full variable domain, in which reference TRBV15 and TRBJ2-1 provide the parts outside the CDR3, is DAMVIQNPRYQVTQFGKPVTLSCSQTLNHNVMYWYQQKSSQAPKLLFHYYDKDFNNEADTPDNFQSRRPNTSFCFLDIRSPGLGDTAMYLCATSRGNSAWGEQFFGPGTRLTVL.

V is TRBV7-8 and J is TRBJ2-1; TRBD2 might be the D (6 bases). Trimming took off 5 bases at V and 0 bases at J, with 20 bases between the two ends. CDR1 is SGHVS and CDR2 is FQNEAQ in the germline V gene. This CDR3 is 18 amino acids long. In DNA, the CDR3 is TGTGCCAGCAGCCTCCGGTACGGGGGATCTAGCTCCTACAATGAGCAGTTCTTC. It encodes CASSLRYGGSSSYNEQFF.

This chain joins TRBV11-2 and TRBJ1-1, with D tentatively TRBD1 (5 bases). Trimming took off 2 bases at V and 6 bases at J, with 19 bases between the two ends. The CDR3 consists of 16 residues. Germline V lookup: CDR1 SGHAT, CDR2 FQNNGV. The CDR3 DNA reads TGTGCCAGCAGCTTAATTCGACAGCCCTCGAGGGCTGAAGCTTTCTTT. It specifies CASSLIRQPSRAEAFF.

Remarks on this clone: The same CDR3 also results from other DNA sequences found in this sample. The gene calls are TRBV5-1 and TRBJ2-2; TRBD1 aligns across 9 bases. Germline CDR1 is SGHRS and CDR2 is YFSETQ. With V trimmed by 4 bases and J by 7 bases, 5 bases remained unmatched. The CDR3 has 14 amino acids. The CDR3 sequence is CASSPGQGGGELFF. CDR3 coding DNA: TGCGCCAGCAGCCCGGGACAGGGCGGCGGGGAGCTGTTTTTT.

This clone was counted a few times. The J gene is TRBJ2-1, the V gene TRBV5-1, with 9 bases matching TRBD2. Trimming cost V 0 bases and J 5 bases; bases outside gene matches: 3. CDR3 length: 15 amino acids. Germline V gene data show CDR1 as SGHRS and CDR2 as YFSETQ. CDR3 nucleotide sequence: TGCGCCAGCAGCTTGGCTTCTAGCGGGGACAATGAGCAGTTCTTC. Translating it yields CASSLASSGDNEQFF.

This chain links TRBV5-4 with TRBJ2-1; D may be TRBD1 (6 bases). This CDR3 region has 20 residues. Germline loops: CDR1 SGHNT, CDR2 YYREEE (reference sequence). V was cut by 4 bases and J by 8 bases, with 34 bases left in between. The CDR3 region is CASSPPTRGPVGNFVDEQFF. CDR3 nucleotide sequence: TGTGCCAGCAGCCCACCAACCAGGGGACCCGTGGGCAACTTTGTCGATGAGCAGTTCTTC. Together with reference TRBV5-4 and TRBJ2-1, the CDR3 gives the full variable domain: ETGVTQSPTHLIKTRGQQVTLRCSSQSGHNTVSWYQQALGQGPQFIFQYYREEENGRGNFPPRFSGLQFPNYSSELNVNALELDDSALYLCASSPPTRGPVGNFVDEQFFGPGTRLTVL.

The chain combines TRBV5-8 with TRBJ1-2; D remains ambiguous. Trimming took 2 bases from V and 5 from J, leaving 7 bases between them. Germline V gene lookup returns CDR1 SGHTS and CDR2 YDEGEE. This CDR3 contains 12 residues. Written as DNA, the CDR3 is TGTGCCAGCAGCTTAAAGTATTATGGCTACACCTTC. Protein product: CASSLKYYGYTF. Complete variable domain (other parts from reference TRBV5-8 and TRBJ1-2): EAGVTQSPTHLIKTRGQQATLRCSPISGHTSVYWYQQALGLGLQFLLWYDEGEERNRGNFPPRFSGRQFPNYSSELNVNALELEDSALYLCASSLKYYGYTFGSGTRLTVV.

This chain connects TRBV9 to TRBJ2-2; D is uncertain. CDR1 SGDLS and CDR2 YYNGEE come from the germline V gene. The CDR3 length is 14 residues. The V gene lost 1 base and the J gene lost 7 bases, with 11 bases spanning the gap. DNA of the CDR3: TGTGCCAGCAGCGTACTCCTAGATAGCGGGGAGCTGTTTTTT. This gives the protein CASSVLLDSGELFF.

The gene calls are TRBV29-1 and TRBJ2-5, with 7 bases identical to TRBD2. V lost 7 bases, J lost 0 bases, and 14 bases stayed unmatched. The CDR3 totals 16 residues. The germline gives CDR1 SQVTM, CDR2 ANQGSEA. DNA for the CDR3: TGCAGCGCGACGACCCGAGTACTAGCGAACCAAGAGACCCAGTACTTC. It codes for CSATTRVLANQETQYF. Full variable domain (outside the CDR3, taken from reference TRBV29-1 and TRBJ2-5): SAVISQKPSRDICQRGTSLTIQCQVDSQVTMMFWYRQQPGQSLTLIATANQGSEATYESGFVIDKFPISRPNLTFSTLTVSNMSPEDSSIYLCSATTRVLANQETQYFGPGTRLLVL.

As for this clone: The junction does not match germline at one end; this may be a read error. The V call is TRBV5-1, the J call TRBJ2-1; D is ambiguous. This CDR3 has 13 amino acids. The germline V gene encodes CDR1 SGHRS and CDR2 YFSETQ. CDR3 region: CASSIGSNNEQFF. The CDR3 nucleotides read TGCGCCAGCAGCATCGGCTCCAACAATGAGCAGTTCTTC.

Comments on this clone: Other DNA sequences of this sample code for an identical CDR3. V and J are TRBV5-1 and TRBJ2-3; weak D call: TRBD2 (5 bases). Looked up from germline, CDR1 is SGHRS and CDR2 is YFSETQ. This CDR3 has 13 amino acids. V lost 5 bases to trimming and J lost 2 bases, with 9 bases between them. CDR3 residues: CASSPGSTDTQYF. The CDR3 nucleotides read TGCGCCAGCAGTCCGGGATCCACAGATACGCAGTATTTT.

The chain joins TRBV6-6 to TRBJ2-2; 9 positions agree with TRBD2. V lost 0 bases to trimming and J lost 4 bases; unmatched junction nucleotides: 3. The germline CDR1 and CDR2 sequences are MNHNY and SVGAGI (reference sequence). The CDR3 sequence is 16 residues long. CDR3 bases: TGTGCCAGCAGTTACTCTAGCGGGAGAAGCACCGGGGAGCTGTTTTTT. Translated: CASSYSSGRSTGELFF.

The rearrangement joins TRBV29-1 to TRBJ1-2, with D unclear. The germline V and J ends were trimmed by 7 bases and 2 bases, with 11 bases remaining between them. Per the germline V gene, CDR1 is SQVTM and CDR2 is ANQGSEA. CDR3 length equals 12 residues. The CDR3 nucleotides read TGCAGCGGCCGGACCCGCAACTATGGCTACACCTTC. This gives the protein CSGRTRNYGYTF.

The rearrangement joins TRBV28 to TRBJ2-3; the match to TRBD2 covers 10 bases. The CDR3 loop spans 18 amino acids. Germline-derived CDR1 and CDR2 are MDHEN and SYDVKM. J was trimmed by 1 base and V by 2 bases; bases with no gene match: 9. This chain's CDR3 is CASSLLGTLAGGTDTQYF. The DNA of the CDR3 is TGTGCCAGCAGTTTACTTGGGACTCTAGCGGGAGGCACAGATACGCAGTATTTT.

CDR3 coding DNA: TGCGCCAGCAGCTTCACTAGCGGGAACCCATACAATGAGCAGTTCTTC. This codes for CASSFTSGNPYNEQFF. The V call is TRBV5-1, the J call TRBJ2-1; 10 nucleotides match TRBD2. V lost 2 bases to trimming and J lost 4 bases; unmatched junction nucleotides: 6. The CDR3 runs to 16 residues. CDR1 and CDR2 from the germline V gene are SGHRS and YFSETQ. Together with reference TRBV5-1 and TRBJ2-1, the CDR3 gives the full variable domain: KAGVTQTPRYLIKTRGQQVTLSCSPISGHRSVSWYQQTPGQGLQFLFEYFSETQRNKGNFPGRFSGRQFSNSRSEMNVSTLELGDSALYLCASSFTSGNPYNEQFFGPGTRLTVL.

V usage is TRBV7-8 and J usage is TRBJ2-7; 7 bases are shared with TRBD2. The CDR3 spans 17 residues. V was pared by 1 base and J by 0 bases, with 9 bases of the junction left unmatched. Germline CDR1 reads SGHVS; CDR2 reads FQNEAQ. CDR3 sequence: CASSLGSAGANSYEQYF. CDR3 DNA: TGTGCCAGCAGCTTAGGGTCTGCGGGAGCAAACTCCTACGAGCAGTACTTC.

This chain uses TRBV11-2 with TRBJ1-5; 7 nucleotides match TRBD1. Germline V gene sequence: CDR1 SGHAT, CDR2 FQNNGV. The length of the CDR3 is 15 residues. V was clipped by 5 bases and J by 2 bases; unmatched bases: 6. The CDR3 bases are TGTGCCAGCAGCCCCGGACAGGTTGGCAATCAGCCCCAGCATTTT. Encoded protein: CASSPGQVGNQPQHF.

The CDR3 nucleotides read TGTGCCATCAACCCCACGGGAAGACAAGAGACCCAGTACTTC. The encoded protein is CAINPTGRQETQYF. The rearrangement joins TRBV10-3 to TRBJ2-5; D perhaps matches TRBD2 (5 bases). With 7 bases removed from V and 2 bases from J, the gap between germline ends came to 14 bases. Germline CDR1 and CDR2: ENHRY and SYGVKD. The CDR3 runs to 14 residues.